Given below is one TCR beta chain in context. This record belongs to a study of shared clonotypes between healthy human individuals. This CDR3 has 17 amino acids. CDR1 is SGHRS and CDR2 is YFSETQ in the germline V gene. Trimming stripped 4 bases from V and 0 bases from J, with 16 bases between. Only in-frame clones appear in the TCRdb table, and some are missing; sequencing was by immunoSEQ multiplex PCR. The profile shows a few million clones, more than 90% of them singletons. The clonotype originates from a man aged 18-30 years in good health. Sequenced material: naive CD4+ T cells sorted from blood. Sample subset: CD45RA+ positively selected. The chain uses TRBV5-1 and TRBJ2-2, with a weak D call TRBD1 (6 bases). The chain's CDR3 is CASSLAGTFPNTGELFF. The CDR3 bases are TGCGCCAGCAGCCTTGCCGGGACATTTCCGAACACCGGGGAGCTGTTTTTT. The full variable domain, in which reference TRBV5-1 and TRBJ2-2 provide the parts outside the CDR3, is KAGVTQTPRYLIKTRGQQVTLSCSPISGHRSVSWYQQTPGQGLQFLFEYFSETQRNKGNFPGRFSGRQFSNSRSEMNVSTLELGDSALYLCASSLAGTFPNTGELFFGEGSRLTVL.